This is a list of T cell receptor beta chains from one sample in a study of cytomegalovirus exposure and HLA in healthy donors. Some clones are missing from TCRdb's copy, which holds only in-frame ones; the method was immunoSEQ multiplex PCR. In the table there are fewer than 200,000 clones, about 72% of which are singletons. Material for sequencing was PBMCs. These receptors all stem from a girl aged 5-17 years in good health and CMV-seronegative. CDR3s include the opening cysteine and the closing phenylalanine or tryptophan. Fields, in order: clone size, J gene, V gene, D gene, CDR3 DNA, CDR3 protein. The D gene is left open where the match is weak. Size is stated for part of the rows, as once, few or many counts, or as a class when the clone is expanded.

few | TRBJ1-1 | TRBV10-2 | - | TGCGCCAGCAGGGCGGGGGGCACTGAAGCTTTCTTT | CASRAGGTEAFF
once | TRBJ1-2 | TRBV9 | - | TGTGCCAGCAAAAAGACAGCATCTAACTATGGCTACACCTTC | CASKKTASNYGYTF
few | TRBJ2-7 | TRBV6-5 | TRBD1 | TGTGCCAGCAGTTCCCCGGGACAGAGTTACGAGCAGTACTTC | CASSSPGQSYEQYF
- | TRBJ1-2 | TRBV29-1 | - | TGCAGCGTAACTAGGGAGTCGGGCTACACCTTC | CSVTRESGYTF
- | TRBJ2-7 | TRBV13 | TRBD1 | TGTGCCAGCAGCTTAGGCCCAGGGGGAGCAGGGGAGCAGTACTTC | CASSLGPGGAGEQYF
- | TRBJ1-3 | TRBV14 | TRBD1 | TGTGCCAGCAGCCGCAGCCGGGACAGGGCTGGAAACACCATATATTTT | CASSRSRDRAGNTIYF
once | TRBJ1-5 | TRBV5-8 | - | TGTGCCAGCAGCTTGTTGTCGGTCTACCAGCCCCAGCATTTT | CASSLLSVYQPQHF
- | TRBJ1-5 | TRBV4-1 | - | TGCGCCAGCAGCCAAGATGTCCAGGCCAATCAGCCCCAGCATTTT | CASSQDVQANQPQHF
- | TRBJ2-6 | TRBV19 | - | TGTGCCAGTAGTACCCTATCTCAGGCTTTCTCTGGGGCCAACGTCCTGACTTTC | CASSTLSQAFSGANVLTF
once | TRBJ1-4 | TRBV6-6 | TRBD1 | TGTGCCAGCAGTTCGACAGGGGAGGCTGAAAAACTGTTTTTT | CASSSTGEAEKLFF
- | TRBJ1-2 | TRBV11-1 | - | TGTGCCAGCAGCTTACAGGGTAATGGCTACACCTTC | CASSLQGNGYTF
few | TRBJ2-5 | TRBV9 | TRBD2 | TGTGCCAGCAGCGACGGGGGGCAAGAGACCCAGTACTTC | CASSDGGQETQYF
- | TRBJ2-7 | TRBV27 | - | TGTGCCAGCAGTTCCGTCGGATCAAACTACTACGAGCAGTACTTC | CASSSVGSNYYEQYF
once | TRBJ2-1 | TRBV5-1 | TRBD1 | TGCGCCAGCAGCCAGACAGGGGACACAGGAAATGAGCAGTTCTTC | CASSQTGDTGNEQFF